The T cell receptor beta chain described here comes from a study of cytotoxic CD8 clonotypes in ibrutinib-treated CLL. This CDR3 region has 14 residues. Looked up from germline, CDR1 is SGHTA and CDR2 is FQGTGA. Trimming cost V 5 bases and J 1 base, with 11 bases left between them. TCRdb keeps only in-frame clones here, not all; method: immunoSEQ multiplex PCR. The sample lists over 120,000 clones, 79% occurring once. The TCR was taken from a human donor with chronic lymphocytic leukemia. This material consisted of PBMCs, taken after 12 months of ibrutinib treatment. V is TRBV7-3 and J is TRBJ1-1; possibly TRBD1 for D (5 bases). The CDR3 DNA reads as TGTGCCAGCAGCCCATACGGGGGGAACACTGAAGCTTTCTTT. Translating it yields CASSPYGGNTEAFF.